This T cell receptor (beta chain) came from a study of post-analysis software for immune sequencing data. Presence of unique molecular identifiers characterized the TCR beta cDNA libraries. TCRdb re-derived calls from the PCR reads in MiXCR, one entry per CDR3 protein. The sample contains 820,000 or so distinct CDR3 sequences, approximately 53% of which appear only once. Study findings and constraints: Elevated frequency relative to controls characterized four or five TRBV segments in patients, TRBV5-6, TRBV5-1 and TRBV20-1 among them.

This CDR3 has 15 residues. CDR1 SGDLS and CDR2 YYNGEE come from the germline V gene. V lost 0 bases and J lost 2, with 9 bases in between. As for this clonotype: Antigen unknown.

This clonotype was obtained from a girl under 18 with multiple sclerosis. The sequencing sample was made of blood. This chain joins TRBV9 and TRBJ2-1; a possible D gene is TRBD2 (5 bases). The CDR3 region is CASSVEIAPYNEQFF. The CDR3 nucleotides are TGTGCCAGCAGCGTAGAGATAGCGCCCTACAATGAGCAGTTCTTC.